This record covers a single TCR beta chain. This clonotype was seen only a few times. The target of this receptor is not known. Base quality data are lacking; no much larger clone is found one base away. These data are taken from a study of regulatory T cells in long-lasting Graves disease (TCRdb year 2021). With regard to the full study: Persistent Graves' disease meant more than 5 years of antithyroid drug treatment with TSH receptor autoantibodies that stayed positive. Persistent Graves' disease patients were compared with newly diagnosed Graves' disease patients by peripheral blood TCR sequencing and RNA sequencing. The study was conducted in China and was registered as a clinical trial. A total of some 35 samples underwent TCR sequencing, from 13 patients with persistent Graves' disease and 20 or so patients with newly diagnosed Graves' disease. Antithyroid drugs had been taken for 8.5 to 11 years on average by persistent Graves' disease patients in the clinical cohort. The full study reports these points: Compared with newly diagnosed patients, persistent Graves' disease patients had lower TCR Shannon entropy and fewer highly expanded clones, which suggests clonal expansion. The study examined only peripheral blood because the primary lesion, thyroid tissue, could not be accessed. TRBV28, TRBJ1-2 and TRBJ2-5 were preferentially used in persistent disease, while TRBV20-1 and TRBJ2-1 were favored in newly diagnosed disease. A larger number of public clonotypes was shared among persistent patients (approximately 3,000) than among newly diagnosed patients (approximately 1,000). Only the TCR beta chain was sequenced and analyzed. The small sample size was acknowledged by the authors as a limitation that may reduce accuracy.

Receptor amplification or capture employed multiplex PCR. TCRdb records Illumina HiSeq 4000 as the sequencer. iRepertoire HTBI primers and Arm-PCR amplification of CDR3 regions were used to construct TCR beta libraries. Before sequencing, the PCR products went through gel purification. In the paper's pipeline: Gene usage analysis of CDR3 amino acid clonotypes relied on the roughly 60 TRBV and over 13 TRBJ segments identified across samples. COPE and FqMerger were used to merge the filtered high-quality paired reads into contigs. Contigs were aligned with BLAST to IMGT TRBV, TRBD and TRBJ reference genes, and CDR3 was defined per IMGT. Clonotypes above 0.1% frequency were classified as highly expanded clones. Shannon entropy was used to measure repertoire diversity, and the Gini coefficient was used to measure V-J evenness. Public clonotypes were defined as clonotypes shared by more than one individual. TCRdb's own reprocessing of the public reads used fastp at Q25 and MiXCR and kept productive beta chains. Each record represents a unique CDR3 protein, reported with the most common genes and DNA among its rows. The V and J calls reflect TCRdb's pipeline rather than the authors' work. Recorded for this sample are about half a million distinct CDR3 sequences; roughly 23% of them occurred a single time. Roughly 13% of the sample is in the top ten clones.

The sample's time point label, decoded: persistent/refractory GD, antithyroid drugs over 5 years with positive TRAb. RNA was extracted from PBMCs in TRIzol for both TCR sequencing and RNA sequencing. The diagnosis of Graves' disease was made according to American Thyroid Association guidelines. Patients were recruited from an endocrinology department in Xi'an, China. Each patient gave approximately 10 milliliters of peripheral blood, collected in an EDTA anticoagulant tube. Ficoll Paque Plus density gradient separation was used to isolate PBMCs, and no further T cell sorting was performed. RNA quality was checked with an Agilent 2100 Bioanalyzer and agarose gel, and concentration with a NanoDrop 2000. Trimming removed 11 bases from V and 7 bases from J; the gene matches leave 17 bases unexplained. From cysteine to phenylalanine, the CDR3 is 17 amino acids long. Only CDR3 DNA is held: 51 bases, read in frame from base 1. CDR1 and CDR2 were assigned from the germline V gene (reference sequence) as LNHDA and SQIVND.

This specimen was peripheral blood mononuclear cells (PBMCs), taken when the disease was refractory, from a patient treated with antithyroid drugs. Rearrangement joined TRBV19 to TRBJ1-4; 12 central nucleotides agree with TRBD1. The receptor comes from a female donor with Graves disease. The CDR3 protein: CASRSGTGGGRGEKLFF. The DNA sequence is TGTGCCTCCCGATCCGGGACAGGGGGCGGTCGTGGTGAAAAACTGTTTTTT.